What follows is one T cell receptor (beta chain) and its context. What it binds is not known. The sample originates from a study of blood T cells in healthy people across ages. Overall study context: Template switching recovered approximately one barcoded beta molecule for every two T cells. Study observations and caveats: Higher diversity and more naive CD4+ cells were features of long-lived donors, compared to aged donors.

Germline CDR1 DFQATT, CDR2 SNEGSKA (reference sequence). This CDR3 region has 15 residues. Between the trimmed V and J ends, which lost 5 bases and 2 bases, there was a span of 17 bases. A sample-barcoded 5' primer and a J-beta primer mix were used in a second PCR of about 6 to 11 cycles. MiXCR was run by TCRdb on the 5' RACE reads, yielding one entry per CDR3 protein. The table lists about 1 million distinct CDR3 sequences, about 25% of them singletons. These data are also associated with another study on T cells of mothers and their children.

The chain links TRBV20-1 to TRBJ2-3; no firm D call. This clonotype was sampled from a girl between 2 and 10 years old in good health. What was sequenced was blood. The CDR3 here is CSAGTLRPYTDTQYF. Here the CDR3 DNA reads TGCAGTGCTGGTACCCTCAGGCCTTACACAGATACGCAGTATTTT.